The rows below give T cell receptor beta chains drawn from one sample of a study of T cells in Graves' hyperthyroidism and ophthalmopathy. A single record per CDR3 protein comes from TCRdb applying MiXCR to the multiplex PCR reads. Of around 480,000 distinct CDR3 sequences in the sample, 14% were seen once. Sequenced sample: blood. The origin of the receptors is a woman between 18 and 29 years old with Graves' hyperthyroidism. Both conserved end residues are part of each CDR3. The order of the fields is V gene, J gene, clone size, CDR3 length, D gene, CDR3 DNA, CDR3 protein. The D gene is left open where the match is weak. Rows may omit the clone size; those that give it use once, few, many or a size class.

TRBV11-3	TRBJ1-1	many	14	NA	TGTGCCAGCAGCTCCAACAGGATGAACACTGAAGCTTTCTTT	CASSSNRMNTEAFF
TRBV18	TRBJ2-1	NA	13	NA	TGTGCCAGCTCAATTTTTAGCCAGGATGAGCAGTTCTTC	CASSIFSQDEQFF
TRBV14	TRBJ1-6	few	16	NA	TGTGCCAGCAGCCAAGATAACGAGGGGATATACTCACCCCTCCACTTT	CASSQDNEGIYSPLHF
TRBV10-3	TRBJ2-3	few	16	TRBD2	TGTGCCATCAGTGAGACTGTAGCGGGAGGAACAGATACGCAGTATTTT	CAISETVAGGTDTQYF
TRBV27	TRBJ1-2	many	11	NA	TGTGCCAGCAGTAGAGGGCATATCTACACCTTC	CASSRGHIYTF
TRBV16	TRBJ1-1	many	15	NA	TGTGCCAGCAGCCAATCGACTGGTATATGGGATTTCGCTTTCTTT	CASSQSTGIWDFAFF
TRBV7-3	TRBJ2-3	NA	14	NA	TGTGCCAGCAGCTTGGCCCTTACTAGGGATACGCAGTATTTT	CASSLALTRDTQYF
TRBV29-1	TRBJ2-1	NA	15	NA	TGCAGCGTTGAATGGGTAGGCAGGGGTGATGGTGAGCAGTTCTTC	CSVEWVGRGDGEQFF
TRBV20-1	TRBJ1-1	many	13	TRBD1	TGCAGTGCTTCCCAGGGGGGGGGCACTGAAGCTTTCTTT	CSASQGGGTEAFF
TRBV12-3/TRBV12-4	TRBJ1-4	many	15	TRBD1	TGTGCCAGCAGCCTCAGACAGGGTTGGGATGAAAAACTGTTTTTT	CASSLRQGWDEKLFF
TRBV12-3/TRBV12-4	TRBJ1-2	many	10	NA	TGTGCCAGCAGTTTCTCCGGCTACACCTTC	CASSFSGYTF
TRBV6-1	TRBJ1-6	NA	16	NA	TGTGCCAGCAGTACCTCCAGGAGCTCCTATAATTCACCCCTCCACTTT	CASSTSRSSYNSPLHF
TRBV7-3	TRBJ2-2	many	13	NA	TGTGCCAGCAGCTTACGTCACACCGGGGAGCTGTTTTTT	CASSLRHTGELFF
TRBV4-2	TRBJ2-1	NA	15	NA	TGTGCCAGCAGCCAAGAAGGTTCGACCGGTAATGAGCAGTTCTTC	CASSQEGSTGNEQFF
TRBV30	TRBJ2-1	many	15	NA	TGTGCCTGGACCCGACCAAGAGGGTCCTACAATGAGCAGTTCTTC	CAWTRPRGSYNEQFF
TRBV2	TRBJ1-1	NA	14	NA	TGTGCCAGCTCACGAGGACAGCAACACACTGAAGCTTTCTTT	CASSRGQQHTEAFF
TRBV7-2	TRBJ2-1	many	14	TRBD1	TGTGCCAGCAGCCCGGACAGGAGTTACAATGAGCAGTTCTTC	CASSPDRSYNEQFF
TRBV12-3/TRBV12-4	TRBJ1-4	NA	13	NA	TGTGCCAGCAGTGAAGGGTCGGGTGAAAAACTGTTTTTT	CASSEGSGEKLFF
TRBV20-1	TRBJ2-3	many	13	NA	TGCAGTGCCTATCCCCAGGGGTCAGATACGCAGTATTTT	CSAYPQGSDTQYF
TRBV20-1	TRBJ2-3	many	15	TRBD2	TGCAGTGCTAGAAGCAGGGCTAGCGGGACAGATACGCAGTATTTT	CSARSRASGTDTQYF
TRBV5-1	TRBJ2-1	many	14	TRBD2	TGCGCCAGCAAGGCTAGCGGGGGGGGCAATGAGCAGTTCTTC	CASKASGGGNEQFF
TRBV7-9	TRBJ2-7	many	16	NA	TGTGCCAGCAGCTTATCTGGGACCTCATACTTTTACGAGCAGTACTTC	CASSLSGTSYFYEQYF